One and the same sample provided the 28 T cell receptor beta chains below, sequenced in a study of cytomegalovirus exposure and HLA in healthy donors. Assay used: immunoSEQ multiplex PCR; TCRdb lists only in-frame clones, some missing. In the table there are under 200,000 clones, roughly 96% of which are singletons. The specimen was PBMCs. These receptors were collected from a woman aged 18-30 years in good health and CMV-seronegative.

The chain carries TRBV5-1 and TRBJ2-1; D is perhaps TRBD2 (5 bases). This CDR3 contains 15 residues. Trimming removed 2 bases from V and 8 bases from J, with 17 bases in between. The germline V gene has CDR1 SGHRS and CDR2 YFSETQ. The CDR3 is CASSFTAAGSHEQFF. In DNA form, the CDR3 reads TGCGCCAGCAGCTTTACGGCCGCGGGTAGCCATGAGCAGTTCTTC.

The V and J genes are TRBV7-2 and TRBJ1-4; D is uncertain. CDR1 and CDR2 (germline): SGHTA, FQGNSA. Trimming cost V 1 base and J 8 bases, with 17 bases left between them. CDR3 size: 16 residues. As DNA, the CDR3 is TGTGCCAGCAGCTTAGGTGACCCTGGACTCGGAGAAAAACTGTTTTTT. It specifies CASSLGDPGLGEKLFF.

The chain uses TRBV18 and TRBJ1-1; D may be TRBD1 (6 bases). The CDR3 runs to 14 residues. The germline V and J ends were trimmed by 5 bases and 0 bases, with 10 bases remaining between them. Per germline, CDR1 KGHSH and CDR2 LQKENI. Written as DNA, the CDR3 is TGTGCCAGCTCAGGACAGAAAATGAACACTGAAGCTTTCTTT. Translating it yields CASSGQKMNTEAFF.

CDR3 in DNA: TGTGCCAGCGACAGGAGAGGCACTGAAGCTTTCTTT. Residues: CASDRRGTEAFF. V usage is TRBV19 and J usage is TRBJ1-1, with TRBD1 as a possible D gene (6 bases). The germline V gene encodes CDR1 LNHDA and CDR2 SQIVND (reference sequence). This CDR3 is 12 amino acids long. The germline V and J ends were trimmed by 9 bases and 4 bases, with 12 bases remaining between them. Using reference TRBV19 and TRBJ1-1 for the parts outside the CDR3, the full variable domain is DGGITQSPKYLFRKEGQNVTLSCEQNLNHDAMYWYRQDPGQGLRLIYYSQIVNDFQKGDIAEGYSVSREKKESFPLTVTSAQKNPTAFYLCASDRRGTEAFFGQGTRLTVV.

The chain is built from TRBV2 and TRBJ1-6; 11 positions match TRBD1. The length of the CDR3 is 15 residues. Germline CDR1 reads SNHLY; CDR2 reads FYNNEI. CDR3 sequence: CAAVGTGGYNSPLHF. The CDR3 region has the DNA TGTGCAGCAGTAGGGACAGGGGGATATAATTCACCCCTCCACTTT.

The chain has TRBV5-1 and TRBJ2-7, with 14 positions matching TRBD2. V gave up 3 bases and J gave up 3 bases; unmatched junction bases: 2. Looked up from germline, CDR1 is SGHRS and CDR2 is YFSETQ. The CDR3 length is 15 residues. DNA for the CDR3: TGCGCCAGCAGCTATGGACTAGCGGGGGGCTACGAGCAGTACTTC. Translating it yields CASSYGLAGGYEQYF.

This chain joins TRBV2 and TRBJ2-5; TRBD1 aligns across 8 bases. The CDR3 is made up of 13 amino acids. From germline, CDR1 is SNHLY and CDR2 FYNNEI. The junction had 3 bases not matched to a gene; V was cut back by 5 bases and J by 4 bases. The CDR3 DNA is TGTGCCAGCAGTAGGACAGGGTCAGAGACCCAGTACTTC. It yields the protein CASSRTGSETQYF.

This chain joins TRBV2 and TRBJ1-1, with a tentative D call TRBD1 (5 bases). V was pared by 4 bases and J by 2 bases, with 14 bases between. The germline V gene has CDR1 SNHLY and CDR2 FYNNEI. This CDR3 has 15 amino acids. The CDR3 bases are TGTGCCAGCAGTGGGCCGGGGGGTTCTAACACTGAAGCTTTCTTT. This encodes CASSGPGGSNTEAFF. Filled out from reference TRBV2 and TRBJ1-1, the complete variable domain reads EPEVTQTPSHQVTQMGQEVILRCVPISNHLYFYWYRQILGQKVEFLVSFYNNEISEKSEIFDDQFSVERPDGSNFTLKIRSTKLEDSAMYFCASSGPGGSNTEAFFGQGTRLTVV.

V and J are TRBV7-8 and TRBJ1-2; D is perhaps TRBD1 (6 bases). The ends were cut back, 5 bases at V and 4 bases at J, with 20 bases in the middle. The germline CDR1 and CDR2 sequences are SGHVS and FQNEAQ. This CDR3 is 16 amino acids long. The CDR3, as DNA: TGTGCCAGCAGCGATAGACTCAGGGGCCTCGCCTATGGCTACACCTTC. It translates to CASSDRLRGLAYGYTF.

V usage is TRBV4-1 and J usage is TRBJ2-3, with TRBD1 matching over 8 bases. CDR3 length: 15 amino acids. Per germline, CDR1 MGHRA and CDR2 YSYEKL. Trimming took 1 base from V and 6 from J; bases not matched to a gene: 6. The CDR3 DNA reads as TGCGCCAGCAGCCAAGCTGGGACAGGCTTGGATACGCAGTATTTT. It specifies CASSQAGTGLDTQYF.

The rearrangement joins TRBV5-4 to TRBJ1-3; 9 bases agree with TRBD1. The CDR3 is 15 residues long. Per germline, CDR1 SGHNT and CDR2 YYREEE (reference sequence). V was clipped by 1 base and J by 3 bases; unmatched bases: 2. The CDR3 sequence is CASSLTGGGGNTIYF. The CDR3 nucleotides read TGTGCCAGCAGCTTGACAGGGGGCGGTGGAAACACCATATATTTT.

The genes are TRBV18 and TRBJ1-4, with TRBD1 as a possible D gene (6 bases). Trimming took 3 bases from V and 7 from J, leaving 12 bases between them. Germline values: CDR1 KGHSH, CDR2 LQKENI. The CDR3 totals 14 residues. As DNA, the CDR3 is TGTGCCAGCTCACCTCTACAGGGCGGTGAAAAACTGTTTTTT. This translates into CASSPLQGGEKLFF.

The chain joins TRBV2 to TRBJ2-5, with 16 bases aligning to TRBD2. This CDR3 has 19 residues. Germline trimming cut 5 bases from V and 4 bases from J; bases unmatched to any gene: 13. Germline-derived CDR1 and CDR2 are SNHLY and FYNNEI. DNA for the CDR3: TGTGCCAGCAGTCGCCCGGGACTAGCGGGGGGGCGTGAGGGAGAGACCCAGTACTTC. As protein: CASSRPGLAGGREGETQYF. The full variable domain, its missing parts supplied by reference TRBV2 and TRBJ2-5, is EPEVTQTPSHQVTQMGQEVILRCVPISNHLYFYWYRQILGQKVEFLVSFYNNEISEKSEIFDDQFSVERPDGSNFTLKIRSTKLEDSAMYFCASSRPGLAGGREGETQYFGPGTRLLVL.

In its sample, this clone was seen once. J is TRBJ1-6 and V is TRBV1; whether TRBD1, the table's D call, matches the DNA was not checked. TRBV1 is deemed a pseudogene. The CDR3 spans 15 residues. The CDR3 nucleotides are TGCACCGGGTTCTCAGGGGAAGATAGAAATTCACCCCTCCACTTT. It translates to CTGFSGEDRNSPLHF.

The chain is built from TRBV2 and TRBJ2-1; 12 nucleotides line up with TRBD2. Trimming cost V 6 bases and J 8 bases; bases outside gene matches: 8. The CDR3 loop spans 15 amino acids. Germline V gene sequence: CDR1 SNHLY, CDR2 FYNNEI. The CDR3 sequence: CASRLASGGAYEQFF. The CDR3 nucleotides are TGTGCCAGCAGGCTTGCTAGCGGGGGGGCCTATGAGCAGTTCTTC.

V and J are TRBV23-1 and TRBJ2-1, with 9 nucleotides matching TRBD1. TRBV23-1 is an ORF, and what it does is uncertain. This CDR3 contains 17 residues. J was trimmed by 2 bases and V by 3 bases; bases with no gene match: 8. The CDR3 protein is CASSHPTDRGAYNEQFF. The CDR3 DNA reads TGCGCCAGCAGTCACCCGACGGACAGGGGTGCCTACAATGAGCAGTTCTTC.

This clone was observed a single time. The rearrangement links TRBV2 to TRBJ2-7; perhaps TRBD1 as D (7 bases). The germline V and J ends were trimmed by 1 base and 0 bases, with 34 bases remaining between them. The germline gives CDR1 SNHLY, CDR2 FYNNEI. This CDR3 is built from 23 residues. CDR3 sequence reads: CASSEERGGTGEVPWSRSYEQYF. In DNA form, the CDR3 reads TGTGCCAGCAGTGAAGAGAGGGGTGGAACAGGGGAGGTCCCTTGGTCTCGCTCCTACGAGCAGTACTTC.

The chain combines TRBV5-1 with TRBJ2-1; 12 bases map to TRBD2. The germline gives CDR1 SGHRS, CDR2 YFSETQ. J gave up 7 bases and V 4 bases, and 9 bases lay outside the gene matches. This CDR3 has 16 residues. CDR3 sequence reads: CASSTRLAGARNEQFF. The CDR3 DNA reads as TGCGCCAGCAGCACCCGACTAGCGGGGGCCCGGAATGAGCAGTTCTTC.

The chain carries TRBV6-5 and TRBJ2-7, with 10 bases lining up with TRBD1. The CDR3 covers 15 residues. J lost 7 bases, V lost 0 bases, and 6 bases had no gene match. Germline CDR1 is MNHEY and CDR2 is SVGAGI. This CDR3 is CASSYSGTGVFEQYF. The CDR3 nucleotides are TGTGCCAGCAGTTACTCCGGGACAGGGGTTTTTGAGCAGTACTTC.

The rearrangement joins TRBV19 to TRBJ1-2; D not resolved. There are 15 residues in the CDR3. V dropped 5 bases and J dropped 2 bases, with 15 bases sitting between them. CDR1 LNHDA and CDR2 SQIVND come from the germline V gene (reference sequence). The CDR3 coding sequence is TGTGCCAGTAGTGCCGCGCGGGCGAAAAACTATGGCTACACCTTC. This encodes CASSAARAKNYGYTF.

V and J are TRBV5-6 and TRBJ2-2; D remains unclear. This CDR3 is 17 amino acids long. Germline CDR1 SGHDT, CDR2 YYEEEE. V lost 1 base and J 1 base, leaving 14 bases between the germline ends. The CDR3 protein is CASSLFSGPLNTGELFF. For the CDR3, the DNA is TGTGCCAGCAGCTTGTTCTCAGGCCCCTTGAACACCGGGGAGCTGTTTTTT.

V is TRBV6-6 and J is TRBJ2-7, with TRBD1 matching 9 bases. From germline, CDR1 is MNHNY and CDR2 SVGAGI (reference sequence). This CDR3 region has 16 residues. The ends lost 2 bases at V and 4 bases at J; junction bases unmatched: 9. CDR3 protein: CASSYPPGQGTYEQYF. CDR3 coding DNA: TGTGCCAGCAGTTACCCCCCGGGACAGGGAACATACGAGCAGTACTTC.

The J gene is TRBJ2-7, the V gene TRBV15; 8 bases are shared with TRBD2. Trimming took 5 bases from V and 4 from J; bases not matched to a gene: 10. CDR1 and CDR2 (germline): LNHNV, YYDKDF (reference sequence). The CDR3 runs 15 residues. The CDR3 bases are TGTGCCACCAGCGGGCTCCGGGGGGGCTGGTACGAGCAGTACTTC. This gives the protein CATSGLRGGWYEQYF.

In regard to this clone: Other DNA sequences of this sample code for an identical CDR3. The chain uses TRBV14 and TRBJ1-2; D might be TRBD1 (6 bases). The CDR3 consists of 13 residues. Trimming shortened V by 1 base and J by 5 bases, and 8 bases separated the two germline ends. Looked up from germline, CDR1 is SGHDN and CDR2 is FVKESK. The DNA for the CDR3 is TGTGCCAGCAGCCAAGTCCAGGGGTATGGCTACACCTTC. Protein: CASSQVQGYGYTF.

The chain recombines TRBV4-2 with TRBJ2-1; 11 bases are a match to TRBD2. Germline CDR1 and CDR2: LGHNA and YNFKEQ. The V and J ends lost 0 bases and 9 bases, in that order; junction bases with no gene match: 7. CDR3 length equals 16 residues. In DNA form, the CDR3 reads TGTGCCAGCAGCCAAGAAGGGACTAGCGGTCTTGCTGAGCAGTTCTTC. Translated: CASSQEGTSGLAEQFF.

The chain couples TRBV9 to TRBJ1-4, with 9 bases that match TRBD1. The germline V gene has CDR1 SGDLS and CDR2 YYNGEE. This CDR3 comprises 17 residues. J lost 3 bases, V lost 4 bases, and 10 bases had no gene match. CDR3 protein: CASSPSGQGWANEKLFF. CDR3 sequence (DNA): TGTGCCAGCAGCCCTTCGGGACAGGGTTGGGCTAATGAAAAACTGTTTTTT.

The rearrangement uses TRBV9 and TRBJ2-3, with 15 bases matching TRBD2. The CDR3 runs to 17 residues. J gave up 3 bases and V 4 bases, and 6 bases lay outside the gene matches. Germline CDR1 reads SGDLS; CDR2 reads YYNGEE. CDR3 nucleotides: TGTGCCAGCAGCCCCTATGGGACTAGCGGGGGGACAGATACGCAGTATTTT. Translating gives CASSPYGTSGGTDTQYF.

The V gene is TRBV7-9, the J gene TRBJ1-1, with 10 positions matching TRBD1. With 5 bases clipped from V and 4 bases from J, the junction kept 4 bases outside the gene matches. CDR3 length: 14 amino acids. CDR1 and CDR2 from the germline V gene are SEHNR and FQNEAQ (reference sequence). CDR3 bases: TGTGCCAGCAGCCCTCGGACAGGGGGCACTGAAGCTTTCTTT. Its protein product is CASSPRTGGTEAFF.